This T cell receptor (beta chain) was profiled in a study of blood T cell repertoires in COVID-19. Study-wide context: The United States, Italy and Spain provided the acute and convalescent COVID-19 samples. T cells, B-cell-depleted T cells, or PBMCs provided the cDNA or gDNA that served as material.

Here immunoSEQ multiplex PCR was the method, and the copy in TCRdb shows in-frame clones only, minus some. The sample lists 350,000 or so clones, 88% occurring once. In assigning cohorts, the study relied on participant-reported clinical history. This CDR3 is 17 amino acids long. The junction had 12 bases not matched to a gene; V was cut back by 3 bases and J by 4 bases. The V gene's germline CDR1 is LNHDA and CDR2 SQIVND (reference sequence). The sequence was collected from a woman in her twenties or thirties who had been exposed to COVID-19. Sequenced sample: PBMCs or T cells enriched from blood (not recorded which). V gene TRBV19 combines with J gene TRBJ2-1; 7 bases are a match to TRBD1. The CDR3 protein is CASSMRVDRVQYNEQFF. For the CDR3, the DNA is TGTGCCAGTAGTATGAGGGTCGACAGGGTTCAATACAATGAGCAGTTCTTC.